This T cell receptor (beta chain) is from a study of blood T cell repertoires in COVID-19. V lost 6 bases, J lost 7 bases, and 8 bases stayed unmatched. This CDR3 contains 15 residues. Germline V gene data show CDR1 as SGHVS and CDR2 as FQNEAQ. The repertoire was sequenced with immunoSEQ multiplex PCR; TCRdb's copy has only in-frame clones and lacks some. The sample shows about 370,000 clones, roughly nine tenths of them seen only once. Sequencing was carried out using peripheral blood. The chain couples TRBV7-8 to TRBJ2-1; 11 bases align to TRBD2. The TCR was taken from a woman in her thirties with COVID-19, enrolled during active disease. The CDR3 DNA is TGTGCCAGCAGGCCGGGAGCTAGCGGGAGGAATGAGCAGTTCTTC. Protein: CASRPGASGRNEQFF.